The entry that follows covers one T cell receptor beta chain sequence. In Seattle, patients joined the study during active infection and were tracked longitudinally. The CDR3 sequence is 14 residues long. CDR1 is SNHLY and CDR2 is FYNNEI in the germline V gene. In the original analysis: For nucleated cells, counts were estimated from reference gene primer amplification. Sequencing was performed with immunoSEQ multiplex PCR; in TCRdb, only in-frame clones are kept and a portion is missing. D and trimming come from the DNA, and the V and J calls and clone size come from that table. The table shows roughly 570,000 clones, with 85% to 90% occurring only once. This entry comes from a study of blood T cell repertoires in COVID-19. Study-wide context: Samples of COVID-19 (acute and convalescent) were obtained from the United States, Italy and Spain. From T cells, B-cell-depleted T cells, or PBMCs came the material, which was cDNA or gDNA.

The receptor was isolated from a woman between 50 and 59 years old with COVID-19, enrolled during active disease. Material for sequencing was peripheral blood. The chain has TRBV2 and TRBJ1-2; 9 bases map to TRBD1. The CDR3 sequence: CAPGDRDGPCGYTF. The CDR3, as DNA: TGTGCGCCGGGGGACAGGGATGGACCTTGTGGCTACACCTTC.